These 7 T cell receptor beta chains were sequenced from one sample in a study of radiation and T cells in renal cell carcinoma. Stated time point: baseline pretreatment blood. The treatment here: 15 Gy SBRT to primary tumor, nephrectomy 4 weeks later. Libraries were prepared by immunoSEQ multiplex PCR; TCRdb keeps only in-frame clonotypes and omits some of them. The sample shows about 150,000 clones, 70% to 90% of them seen only once. The sample consisted of blood, taken from a patient whose treatment included radiotherapy and nephrectomy. The receptor source for this set is a woman in her forties or fifties with renal cell carcinoma.

This sequence joins TRBV28 and TRBJ2-7; D may be TRBD2 (6 bases). V was shortened by 7 bases and J by 2 bases, with 18 bases between the two germline ends. Germline lookup yields CDR1 MDHEN and CDR2 SYDVKM. The CDR3 loop spans 15 amino acids. In nucleotides, the CDR3 is TGTGCCAGCACCGCCCCCGGGGACTCACCCTACGAGCAGTACTTC. This sequence encodes CASTAPGDSPYEQYF.

V gene TRBV30 combines with J gene TRBJ1-6; D is possibly TRBD1 (5 bases). CDR3 size: 13 residues. V shed 4 bases and J shed 6 bases, with 10 bases lying between them. Looked up from germline, CDR1 is GTSNPN and CDR2 is SVGIG (reference sequence). CDR3 nucleotide sequence: TGTGCCTGGACCCGGGACGCTAATTCACCCCTCCACTTT. This codes for CAWTRDANSPLHF. Full variable domain (outside the CDR3, taken from reference TRBV30 and TRBJ1-6): SQTIHQWPATLVQPVGSPLSLECTVEGTSNPNLYWYRQAAGRGLQLLFYSVGIGQISSEVPQNLSASRPQDRQFILSSKKLLLSDSGFYLCAWTRDANSPLHFGNGTRLTVT.

V and J are TRBV6-1 and TRBJ1-1, with D tentatively TRBD1 (6 bases). There are 12 residues in the CDR3. CDR1 and CDR2 (germline): MNHNS, SASEGT. Trimming removed 11 bases at V and 4 bases at J, with 14 bases between. The CDR3 here is CAGGQQSTEAFF. CDR3 coding DNA: TGTGCCGGAGGACAGCAGAGCACTGAAGCTTTCTTT.

This chain connects TRBV11-3 to TRBJ2-3; tentatively, D is TRBD2 (6 bases). Trimming cost V 1 base and J 0 bases, with 8 bases left between them. In germline, CDR1 is SGHNT, CDR2 YENEEA. The CDR3 covers 15 residues. CDR3 in DNA: TGTGCCAGCAGCTTAGGCGGGGTTAGCACAGATACGCAGTATTTT. Encoded protein: CASSLGGVSTDTQYF.

The chain uses TRBV6-5 and TRBJ1-1, with unresolved D. Germline V CDR1 and CDR2: MNHEY, SVGAGI. This CDR3 has 12 amino acids. V gave up 8 bases and J gave up 0 bases, with 7 bases separating them. The DNA for the CDR3 is TGTGCCAGCTCGGGAGTGAACACTGAAGCTTTCTTT. This codes for CASSGVNTEAFF.

The chain is built from TRBV6-5 and TRBJ2-7; the match to TRBD1 covers 10 bases. In germline, CDR1 is MNHEY, CDR2 SVGAGI. The CDR3 spans 15 residues. With 6 bases clipped from V and 3 bases from J, the junction kept 8 bases outside the gene matches. In DNA form, the CDR3 reads TGTGCCAGCAGCGAGACAGGGGGCGGTCTCTACGAGCAGTACTTC. Translated, it gives CASSETGGGLYEQYF.

In this sample, this clone turned up once. This chain uses TRBV5-8 with TRBJ2-1, with 9 nucleotides matching TRBD1. With 0 bases clipped from V and 6 bases from J, the junction kept 4 bases outside the gene matches. The CDR3 has 15 amino acids. CDR1 is SGHTS, CDR2 YDEGEE, per germline. In nucleotides, the CDR3 is TGTGCCAGCAGCTTGGATGGGACAGGGATCAATGAGCAGTTCTTC. Amino acids: CASSLDGTGINEQFF.